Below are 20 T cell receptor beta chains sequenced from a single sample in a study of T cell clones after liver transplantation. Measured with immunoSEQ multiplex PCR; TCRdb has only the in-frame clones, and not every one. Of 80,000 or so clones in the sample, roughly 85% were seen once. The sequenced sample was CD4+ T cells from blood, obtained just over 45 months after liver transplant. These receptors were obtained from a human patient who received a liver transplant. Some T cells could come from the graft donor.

CDR3 loop: CATPGAVKTNTEAFF. For the CDR3, the DNA is TGTGCCACTCCAGGGGCAGTGAAAACGAACACTGAAGCTTTCTTT. The chain carries TRBV18 and TRBJ1-1; D may be TRBD1 (6 bases). The V gene lost 10 bases and the J gene lost 1 base, with 19 bases spanning the gap. This CDR3 region has 15 residues. Germline V gene lookup returns CDR1 KGHSH and CDR2 LQKENI. Full variable domain (missing parts from reference TRBV18 and TRBJ1-1): NAGVMQNPRHLVRRRGQEARLRCSPMKGHSHVYWYRQLPEEGLKFMVYLQKENIIDESGMPKERFSAEFPKEGPSILRIQQVVRGDSAAYFCATPGAVKTNTEAFFGQGTRLTVV.

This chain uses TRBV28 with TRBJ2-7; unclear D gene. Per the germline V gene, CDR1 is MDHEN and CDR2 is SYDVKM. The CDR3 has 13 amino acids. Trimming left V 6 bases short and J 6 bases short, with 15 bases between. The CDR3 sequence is CASRWGVVAEQYF. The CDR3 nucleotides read TGTGCCAGCAGGTGGGGTGTCGTGGCCGAGCAGTACTTC.

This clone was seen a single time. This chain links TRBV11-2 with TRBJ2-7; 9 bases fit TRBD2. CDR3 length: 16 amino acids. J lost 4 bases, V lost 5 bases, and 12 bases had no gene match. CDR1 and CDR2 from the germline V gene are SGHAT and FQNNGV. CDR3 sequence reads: CASSPPPSGVPYEQYF. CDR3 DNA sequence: TGTGCCAGCAGCCCCCCCCCTAGCGGGGTTCCTTACGAGCAGTACTTC.

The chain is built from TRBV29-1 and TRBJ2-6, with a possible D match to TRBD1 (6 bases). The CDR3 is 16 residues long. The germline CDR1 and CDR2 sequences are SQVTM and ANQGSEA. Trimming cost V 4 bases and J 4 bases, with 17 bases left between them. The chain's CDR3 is CSVGVRGMGGANVLTF. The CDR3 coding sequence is TGCAGCGTTGGCGTCAGGGGCATGGGGGGGGCCAACGTCCTGACTTTC.

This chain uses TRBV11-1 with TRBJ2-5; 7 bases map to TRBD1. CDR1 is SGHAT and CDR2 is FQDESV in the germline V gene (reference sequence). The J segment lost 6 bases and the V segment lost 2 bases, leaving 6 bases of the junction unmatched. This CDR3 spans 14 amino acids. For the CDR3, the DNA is TGTGCCAGCAGCTTAACCACAGGGGTACAGACCCAGTACTTC. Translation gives CASSLTTGVQTQYF. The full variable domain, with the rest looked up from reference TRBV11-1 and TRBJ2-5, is EAEVAQSPRYKITEKSQAVAFWCDPISGHATLYWYRQILGQGPELLVQFQDESVVDDSQLPKDRFSAERLKGVDSTLKIQPAELGDSAMYLCASSLTTGVQTQYFGPGTRLLVL.

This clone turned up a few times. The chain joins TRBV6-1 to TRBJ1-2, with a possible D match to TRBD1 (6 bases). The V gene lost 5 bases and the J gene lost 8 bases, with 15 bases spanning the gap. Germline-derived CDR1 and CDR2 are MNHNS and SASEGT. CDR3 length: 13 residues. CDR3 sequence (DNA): TGTGCCAGCAGTTTACGGGACACTCAAGGCTACACCTTC. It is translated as CASSLRDTQGYTF.

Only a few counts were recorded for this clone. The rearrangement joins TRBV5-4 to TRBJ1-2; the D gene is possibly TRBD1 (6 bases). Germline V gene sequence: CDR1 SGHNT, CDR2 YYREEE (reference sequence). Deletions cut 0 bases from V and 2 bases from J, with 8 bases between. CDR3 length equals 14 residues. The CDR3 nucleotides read TGTGCCAGCAGCTTGGGTAGGGGGAACTATGGCTACACCTTC. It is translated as CASSLGRGNYGYTF.

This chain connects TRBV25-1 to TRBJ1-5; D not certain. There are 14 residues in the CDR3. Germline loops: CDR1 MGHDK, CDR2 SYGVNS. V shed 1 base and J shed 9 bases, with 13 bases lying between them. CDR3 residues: CASSEWQAVGPQHF. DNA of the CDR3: TGTGCCAGCAGTGAATGGCAGGCCGTGGGGCCCCAGCATTTT. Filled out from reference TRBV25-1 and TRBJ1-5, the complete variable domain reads EADIYQTPRYLVIGTGKKITLECSQTMGHDKMYWYQQDPGMELHLIHYSYGVNSTEKGDLSSESTVSRIRTEHFPLTLESARPSHTSQYLCASSEWQAVGPQHFGDGTRLSIL.

This CDR3 reads CASSSGTSGPYEQYF. The CDR3 nucleotides read TGTGCCAGCAGTTCCGGGACTAGCGGTCCCTACGAGCAGTACTTC. V usage is TRBV6-5 and J usage is TRBJ2-7; 11 bases are a match to TRBD2. The CDR3 is 15 amino acids. Unmatched junction bases numbered 4, after V lost 4 bases and J lost 2 bases. The germline V gene has CDR1 MNHEY and CDR2 SVGAGI.

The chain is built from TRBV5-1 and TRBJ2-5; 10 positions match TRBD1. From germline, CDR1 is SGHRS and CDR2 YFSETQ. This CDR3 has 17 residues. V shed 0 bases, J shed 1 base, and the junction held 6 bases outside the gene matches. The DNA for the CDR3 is TGCGCCAGCAGCTTGGACGGTAGGACAGGGGGCCAAGAGACCCAGTACTTC. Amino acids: CASSLDGRTGGQETQYF.

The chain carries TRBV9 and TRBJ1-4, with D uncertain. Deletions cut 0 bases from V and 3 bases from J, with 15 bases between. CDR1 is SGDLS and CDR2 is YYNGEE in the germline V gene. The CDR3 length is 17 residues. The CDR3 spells CASSVGGGIPSNEKLFF. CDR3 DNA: TGTGCCAGCAGCGTAGGAGGAGGGATACCGTCTAATGAAAAACTGTTTTTT.

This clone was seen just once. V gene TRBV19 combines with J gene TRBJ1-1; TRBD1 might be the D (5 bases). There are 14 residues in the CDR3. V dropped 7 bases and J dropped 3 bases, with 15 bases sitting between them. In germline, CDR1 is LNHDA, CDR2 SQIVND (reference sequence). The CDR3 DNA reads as TGTGCCAGTACCGATGGGGGGAAGGACACTGAAGCTTTCTTT. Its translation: CASTDGGKDTEAFF.

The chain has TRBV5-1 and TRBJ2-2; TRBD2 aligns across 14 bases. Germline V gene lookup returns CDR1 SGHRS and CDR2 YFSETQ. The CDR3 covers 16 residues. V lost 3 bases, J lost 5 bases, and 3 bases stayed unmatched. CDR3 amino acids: CASSWGLAGDTGELFF. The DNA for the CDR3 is TGCGCCAGCAGCTGGGGACTAGCGGGAGATACCGGGGAGCTGTTTTTT.

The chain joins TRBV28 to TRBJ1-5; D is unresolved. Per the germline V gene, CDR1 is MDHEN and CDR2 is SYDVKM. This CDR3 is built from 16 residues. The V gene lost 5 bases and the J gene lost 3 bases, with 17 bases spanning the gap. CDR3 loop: CASSKQKRDLNQPQHF. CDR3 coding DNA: TGTGCCAGCAGTAAACAAAAAAGGGATCTCAATCAGCCCCAGCATTTT.

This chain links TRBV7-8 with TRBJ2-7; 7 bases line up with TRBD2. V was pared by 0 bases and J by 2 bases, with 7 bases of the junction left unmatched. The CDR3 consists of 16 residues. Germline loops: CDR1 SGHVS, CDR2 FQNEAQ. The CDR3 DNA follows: TGTGCCAGCAGCTTAGCGGCGGCTAGCGGAACCTACGAGCAGTACTTC. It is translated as CASSLAAASGTYEQYF.

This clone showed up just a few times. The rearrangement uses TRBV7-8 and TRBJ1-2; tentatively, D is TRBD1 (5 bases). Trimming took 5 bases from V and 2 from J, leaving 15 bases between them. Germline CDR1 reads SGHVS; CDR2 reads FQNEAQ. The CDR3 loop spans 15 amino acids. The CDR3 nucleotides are TGTGCCAGCAGCCTCGGGAGGGGCGGAAACTATGGCTACACCTTC. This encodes CASSLGRGGNYGYTF.

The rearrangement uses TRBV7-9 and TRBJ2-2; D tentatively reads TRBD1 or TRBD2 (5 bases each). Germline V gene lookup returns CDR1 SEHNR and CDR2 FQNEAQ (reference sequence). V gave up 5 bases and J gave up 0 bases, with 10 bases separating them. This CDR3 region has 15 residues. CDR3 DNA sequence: TGTGCCAGCAGCCTCAGGGACCCGAACACCGGGGAGCTGTTTTTT. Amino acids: CASSLRDPNTGELFF. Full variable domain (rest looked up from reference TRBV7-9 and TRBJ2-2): DTGVSQNPRHKITKRGQNVTFRCDPISEHNRLYWYRQTLGQGPEFLTYFQNEAQLEKSRLLSDRFSAERPKGSFSTLEIQRTEQGDSAMYLCASSLRDPNTGELFFGEGSRLTVL.

For the CDR3, the DNA is TGTGCCAGCAGCTTAACTAGCGGGACCTACAATGAGCAGTTCTTC. This encodes CASSLTSGTYNEQFF. The rearrangement links TRBV11-2 to TRBJ2-1, with 10 bases fitting TRBD2. The CDR3 is made up of 15 amino acids. Germline CDR1 and CDR2: SGHAT and FQNNGV. Trimming cost V 2 bases and J 2 bases; bases outside gene matches: 0.

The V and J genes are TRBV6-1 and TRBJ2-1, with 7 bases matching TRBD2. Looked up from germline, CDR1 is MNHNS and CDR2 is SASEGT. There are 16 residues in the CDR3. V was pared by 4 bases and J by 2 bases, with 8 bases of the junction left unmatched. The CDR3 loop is CASSAPLAEAYNEQFF. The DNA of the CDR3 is TGTGCCAGCAGTGCCCCTCTAGCGGAAGCCTACAATGAGCAGTTCTTC.

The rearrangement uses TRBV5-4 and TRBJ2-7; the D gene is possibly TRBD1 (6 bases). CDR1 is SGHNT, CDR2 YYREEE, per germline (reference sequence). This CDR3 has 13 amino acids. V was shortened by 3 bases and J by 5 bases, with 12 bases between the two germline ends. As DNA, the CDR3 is TGTGCCAGCAGCTCACAGGGTCGCGACGAGCAGTACTTC. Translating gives CASSSQGRDEQYF. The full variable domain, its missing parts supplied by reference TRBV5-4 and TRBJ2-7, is ETGVTQSPTHLIKTRGQQVTLRCSSQSGHNTVSWYQQALGQGPQFIFQYYREEENGRGNFPPRFSGLQFPNYSSELNVNALELDDSALYLCASSSQGRDEQYFGPGTRLTVT.